The T cell receptor (beta chain) under discussion was sequenced for a study of CD8 T cells in Susac syndrome. Negative isolation yielded CD4+ and CD8+ T cells, and FACS enriched TEMRA cells. Germline-derived CDR1 and CDR2 are SGHDT and YYEEEE. The V end lost 4 bases, the J end lost 4 bases, and 12 bases lay between the germline ends. The CDR3 spans 15 residues. Random-hexamer reverse transcription was applied to roughly 0.5 to 1 ug RNA. The TCR beta CDR3 was amplified by immunoSEQ multiplex PCR across 54 Vbeta, 13 Jbeta. Each CDR3 protein is one row after TCRdb ran MiXCR on the immunoSEQ multiplex PCR reads. This table holds 180,000 or so distinct CDR3 sequences, roughly 95% found once.

The source is a human donor with multiple sclerosis. V is TRBV5-6 and J is TRBJ2-6; either TRBD1 or TRBD2 may fit D (5 bases each). Sample: CD4+ T cells from PBMCs. The DNA for the CDR3 is TGTGCCAGCAGCCTGGGGGTTGGAGGGGCCAACGTCCTGACTTTC. Amino acids: CASSLGVGGANVLTF.